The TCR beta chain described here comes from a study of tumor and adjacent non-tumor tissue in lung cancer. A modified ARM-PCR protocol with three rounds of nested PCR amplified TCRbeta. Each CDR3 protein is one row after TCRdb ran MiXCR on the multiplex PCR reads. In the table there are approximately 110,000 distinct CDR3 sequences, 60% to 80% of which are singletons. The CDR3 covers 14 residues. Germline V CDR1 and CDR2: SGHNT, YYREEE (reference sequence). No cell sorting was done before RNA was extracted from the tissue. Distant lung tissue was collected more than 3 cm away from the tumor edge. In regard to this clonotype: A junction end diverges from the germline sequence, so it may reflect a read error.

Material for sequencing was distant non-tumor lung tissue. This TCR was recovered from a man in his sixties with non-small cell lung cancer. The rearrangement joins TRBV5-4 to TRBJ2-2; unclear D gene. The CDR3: CASSLVRNTRELFF. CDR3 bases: TGTGCCAGCAGCCTGGTTAGGAACACCAGGGAGCTGTTTTTT.